The 3 T cell receptor beta chains listed next were all sequenced from one sample in a study of shared clonotypes between healthy human individuals. This table comes from immunoSEQ multiplex PCR, and its TCRdb copy is limited to in-frame clones, with some not included. The sample has more than 2 million clones, around 95% seen once; the top ten hold more than 0.1%. Sequenced sample: naive CD4+ T cells sorted from blood. Subset indicated: CD45RA+ positively selected. These receptors were taken from a man aged 18-30 years in good health.

The CDR3 spells CASSDRGEFHQPQHF. The CDR3 nucleotides read TGTGCCAGCAGTGATAGGGGGGAGTTTCATCAGCCCCAGCATTTT. V is TRBV6-1 and J is TRBJ1-5, with D perhaps TRBD1 (6 bases). Between the trimmed V and J ends, which lost 3 bases and 5 bases, there was a span of 14 bases. Germline V gives CDR1 MNHNS, CDR2 SASEGT. The CDR3 has 15 residues.

The chain couples TRBV10-3 to TRBJ2-5; D may be TRBD2 (6 bases). CDR3 length equals 14 residues. V lost 10 bases, J lost 1 base, and 16 bases lay in between. The germline V gene has CDR1 ENHRY and CDR2 SYGVKD. The CDR3 DNA is TGTGCCACAGATGTTGCGGGGAGCCAAGAGACCCAGTACTTC. Translated: CATDVAGSQETQYF.

This clone was seen just once. CDR3 in amino acids: CASGLGSLQYNEQFF. As DNA, the CDR3 is TGTGCTAGTGGTTTGGGATCTTTGCAATACAATGAGCAGTTCTTC. This sequence joins TRBV12-5 and TRBJ2-1, with D uncertain. This CDR3 is built from 15 residues. The V and J ends lost 1 base and 4 bases respectively, with 11 bases between them. Germline V gene data show CDR1 as LGHNT and CDR2 as FRNRAP.